This T cell receptor (beta chain) came from a study of blood T cell repertoires in COVID-19. In the study overall: Whether acute or convalescent, the COVID-19 samples came from the United States, Italy and Spain.

This clone turned up a few times. CDR3 length: 16 residues. Per germline, CDR1 LNHDA and CDR2 SQIVND (reference sequence). Trimming pared 3 bases from V and 2 bases from J, leaving 14 bases between. Original analysis: Reference gene primer amplification in the assay estimated nucleated cell counts. Clones were read by immunoSEQ multiplex PCR, and TCRdb kept only the in-frame ones, dropping some. V, J and clone size were drawn from that table, and D and trimming were deduced from the DNA. The sample has 150,000 or so clones, approximately 81% seen once; the top ten hold 15% to 20%. The material sequenced was PBMCs or T cells enriched from blood (not recorded which). The TCR sequence derives from a man aged 60 to 69 who had recovered from COVID-19. The gene calls are TRBV19 and TRBJ1-5; a possible D gene is TRBD1 (6 bases). The CDR3 reads CASSIRGEGGNQPQHF. The DNA of the CDR3 is TGTGCCAGTAGTATTCGGGGGGAGGGGGGCAATCAGCCCCAGCATTTT.